The subject of this entry is one T cell receptor beta chain. What it binds is unknown. Sequencing was performed with immunoSEQ multiplex PCR; in TCRdb, only in-frame clones are kept and a portion is missing. The table includes approximately 100,000 clones, around 90% detected once. Germline V CDR1 and CDR2: LNHDA, SQIVND (reference sequence). V lost 3 bases and J lost 2, with 8 bases in between. This CDR3 is built from 14 residues. This record belongs to a study of siplizumab effects on memory and regulatory T cells. Study findings and constraints: The diversity of naive T cells seemed greater than that of memory cells, and their alloresponse contribution seemed major.

The chain carries TRBV19 and TRBJ1-5; no clear D. The clonotype comes from a human donor in good health. Sequenced: non-Treg CD4+ T cells sorted from blood. CDR3 region: CASSIMGGNQPQHF. As DNA, the CDR3 is TGTGCCAGTAGTATTATGGGAGGCAATCAGCCCCAGCATTTT.